This is a list of T cell receptor beta chains from one sample in a study of CD8 T cells in ankylosing spondylitis. TCRdb redid the calling of the 5' RACE reads with MiXCR, one entry per CDR3 protein. The sample lists under 35,000 distinct CDR3 sequences, around 7.2% occurring once. The sequencing sample was made of blood, either unsorted or a sorted T cell fraction (not recorded which). The receptors were gathered from a male donor with ankylosing spondylitis or in good health (not recorded which). Both conserved end residues are part of each CDR3. The order of the fields is J gene, clone size, D gene, V gene, CDR3 DNA, CDR3 protein. D genes are given only for firm matches. Clone size is stated in some rows and not others, as once, few, many or a class when expanded.

J gene: TRBJ1-5; clone size: many; D gene: -; V gene: TRBV27; CDR3 DNA: TGTGCCAGCTCCCGACAAGTAACTCAGCCCCAGCATTTT; CDR3 protein: CASSRQVTQPQHF
J gene: TRBJ2-1; clone size: many; D gene: TRBD2; V gene: TRBV25-1; CDR3 DNA: TGTGCCAGCAGCACCGGGACTAGCTTTTACAATGAGCAGTTCTTC; CDR3 protein: CASSTGTSFYNEQFF
J gene: TRBJ2-3; clone size: many; D gene: -; V gene: TRBV9; CDR3 DNA: TGTGCCAGCAGCGTAGACCTATGGGGCGACGCAGATACGCAGTATTTT; CDR3 protein: CASSVDLWGDADTQYF
J gene: TRBJ2-1; clone size: -; D gene: -; V gene: TRBV7-2; CDR3 DNA: TGTGCCAGCAGCCGTAGCGGATCCGACTACAATGAGAAGTTCTTC; CDR3 protein: CASSRSGSDYNEKFF
J gene: TRBJ2-5; clone size: many; D gene: -; V gene: TRBV30; CDR3 DNA: TGTGCCTGGAGTGTAGGCGGTAGCCAAGAGACCCAGTACTTC; CDR3 protein: CAWSVGGSQETQYF
J gene: TRBJ2-3; clone size: many; D gene: -; V gene: TRBV29-1; CDR3 DNA: TGCAGCGTCGATAAGGTACTAGGCACAGATACGCAGTATTTT; CDR3 protein: CSVDKVLGTDTQYF
J gene: TRBJ2-3; clone size: many; D gene: TRBD2; V gene: TRBV25-1; CDR3 DNA: TGTGCCAGCAGTGACCATCTAGCGGGAGGTTTGGCAGATACGCAGTATTTT; CDR3 protein: CASSDHLAGGLADTQYF
J gene: TRBJ2-1; clone size: -; D gene: TRBD1; V gene: TRBV11-2; CDR3 DNA: TGTGCCAGCAGCTCAGGGACAGTCTACAATGAGCAGTTCTTC; CDR3 protein: CASSSGTVYNEQFF
J gene: TRBJ1-2; clone size: many; D gene: -; V gene: TRBV7-2; CDR3 DNA: TGTGCCAGCAGCTTCGGGACGGACTATGGCTACACCTTC; CDR3 protein: CASSFGTDYGYTF
J gene: TRBJ1-4; clone size: many; D gene: -; V gene: TRBV4-2; CDR3 DNA: TGTGCCAGCAGCCAGGGGGACTGGGACACCGATGAAAAACTGTTTTTT; CDR3 protein: CASSQGDWDTDEKLFF
J gene: TRBJ2-5; clone size: many; D gene: TRBD2; V gene: TRBV10-3; CDR3 DNA: TGTGCCATCAATAGCGGGGCTGCAGAGACCCAGTACTTC; CDR3 protein: CAINSGAAETQYF
J gene: TRBJ1-2; clone size: many; D gene: -; V gene: TRBV6-2/TRBV6-3; CDR3 DNA: TGTGCCAGCAACCCCGACGCGGTCGGCTATGGCTACACCTTC; CDR3 protein: CASNPDAVGYGYTF
J gene: TRBJ2-1; clone size: many; D gene: TRBD2; V gene: TRBV29-1; CDR3 DNA: TGCAGCGTTGAGAACCCTAGCGGGAATAACAATGAGCAGTTCTTC; CDR3 protein: CSVENPSGNNNEQFF
J gene: TRBJ2-5; clone size: many; D gene: TRBD2; V gene: TRBV14; CDR3 DNA: TGTGCCAGCAGCTCTCTCGGTAGCGGGAGTCGAGAGACCCAGTACTTC; CDR3 protein: CASSSLGSGSRETQYF
J gene: TRBJ2-1; clone size: many; D gene: TRBD2; V gene: TRBV4-1; CDR3 DNA: TGCGCCAGCGGGGGACTAGCGGGAGGTACGGAGCAGTTCTTC; CDR3 protein: CASGGLAGGTEQFF
J gene: TRBJ2-5; clone size: few; D gene: TRBD2; V gene: TRBV7-2; CDR3 DNA: TGTGCCAGCAGCTTACTAGCGGGAGTTGGAGAGACCCAGTACTTC; CDR3 protein: CASSLLAGVGETQYF
J gene: TRBJ2-7; clone size: many; D gene: -; V gene: TRBV24-1; CDR3 DNA: TGTGCCACCAGTGATTCCCGCCGCGAGCAGTACTTC; CDR3 protein: CATSDSRREQYF
J gene: TRBJ2-5; clone size: many; D gene: -; V gene: TRBV20-1; CDR3 DNA: TGCAGTGCGCCAGGGATGCGGGAACGAGAGACCCAGTACTTC; CDR3 protein: CSAPGMRERETQYF
J gene: TRBJ2-1; clone size: many; D gene: -; V gene: TRBV10-3; CDR3 DNA: TGTGCCATCAGTGGAAAGGATAGGGATGAGCAGTTCTTC; CDR3 protein: CAISGKDRDEQFF
J gene: TRBJ1-5; clone size: many; D gene: -; V gene: TRBV25-1; CDR3 DNA: TGTGCCAGCCGATTAACAGGGTACTTGGCTTTCCGAGATCAGCCCCAGCATTTT; CDR3 protein: CASRLTGYLAFRDQPQHF
J gene: TRBJ2-1; clone size: many; D gene: TRBD2; V gene: TRBV5-1; CDR3 DNA: TGCGCCAGCAGCTTGGAAGGGAGGGGCTCGGTTGATGAGCAGTTCTTC; CDR3 protein: CASSLEGRGSVDEQFF
J gene: TRBJ2-2; clone size: many; D gene: TRBD2; V gene: TRBV7-6; CDR3 DNA: TGTGCCAGCAGCTTTAGCGGGTTAACCGGGGAGCTGTTTTTT; CDR3 protein: CASSFSGLTGELFF
J gene: TRBJ1-2; clone size: many; D gene: TRBD1; V gene: TRBV20-1; CDR3 DNA: TGCAGTGCTAGAGAACCGGGACAGGCCTATGGCTACACCTTC; CDR3 protein: CSAREPGQAYGYTF
J gene: TRBJ2-1; clone size: many; D gene: TRBD1; V gene: TRBV5-1; CDR3 DNA: TGCGCCAGCAGCCGGGACAGAACGTTTCCTTCGAGCTCCTACAATGAGCAGTTCTTC; CDR3 protein: CASSRDRTFPSSSYNEQFF
J gene: TRBJ2-7; clone size: -; D gene: -; V gene: TRBV10-3; CDR3 DNA: TGTGCCATCAGCCCCCTAGCGAACGAGCAGTACTTC; CDR3 protein: CAISPLANEQYF
J gene: TRBJ2-1; clone size: many; D gene: TRBD2; V gene: TRBV12-3/TRBV12-4; CDR3 DNA: TGTGCCAGCAGTAAAAGCGGGAGTGTTACTGAGCAGTTCTTC; CDR3 protein: CASSKSGSVTEQFF
J gene: TRBJ2-1; clone size: many; D gene: -; V gene: TRBV29-1; CDR3 DNA: TGCAGCGTGGAGGGAAACTACAATGAGCAGTTCTTC; CDR3 protein: CSVEGNYNEQFF
J gene: TRBJ2-4; clone size: many; D gene: -; V gene: TRBV7-3; CDR3 DNA: TGTGCCAGCAGCTTAAATCGGCAGGGTCTTCAGTACTTC; CDR3 protein: CASSLNRQGLQYF
J gene: TRBJ2-1; clone size: many; D gene: -; V gene: TRBV4-1; CDR3 DNA: TGCGCCAGCAGCCAAGATCCGCGACTAGTTGTCAATGAGCAGTTCTTC; CDR3 protein: CASSQDPRLVVNEQFF
J gene: TRBJ2-7; clone size: many; D gene: -; V gene: TRBV10-3; CDR3 DNA: TGTGCCATCAGTGCGGGTCAGGCGGGGCAGTACTTC; CDR3 protein: CAISAGQAGQYF
J gene: TRBJ2-7; clone size: -; D gene: -; V gene: TRBV7-2; CDR3 DNA: TGTGCCAGCAGCTTAGCGCCCACCAACTCCTACGAGCAGTACTTC; CDR3 protein: CASSLAPTNSYEQYF
J gene: TRBJ2-1; clone size: many; D gene: -; V gene: TRBV7-9; CDR3 DNA: TGTGCCAGCAGCACAGGGAGGGAGATCTACAATGAGCAGTTCTTC; CDR3 protein: CASSTGREIYNEQFF
J gene: TRBJ2-5; clone size: many; D gene: TRBD1; V gene: TRBV2; CDR3 DNA: TGTGCCAGCAGTCGGACAGGGGGAGAGACCCAGTACTTC; CDR3 protein: CASSRTGGETQYF
J gene: TRBJ1-2; clone size: many; D gene: -; V gene: TRBV14; CDR3 DNA: TGTGCCAGCAGCCAAAACAGGGTGACTGGCTACACCTTC; CDR3 protein: CASSQNRVTGYTF
J gene: TRBJ2-7; clone size: many; D gene: -; V gene: TRBV6-1; CDR3 DNA: TGTGCCAGCAGCCGCCTCGGGACACCTCCCTACGAGCAGTACTTC; CDR3 protein: CASSRLGTPPYEQYF
J gene: TRBJ2-5; clone size: many; D gene: -; V gene: TRBV12-3/TRBV12-4; CDR3 DNA: TGTGCCAGCAGTTTGGGCTATCCCATGGGGGAGACCCAGTACTTC; CDR3 protein: CASSLGYPMGETQYF
J gene: TRBJ2-2; clone size: many; D gene: TRBD1; V gene: TRBV7-3; CDR3 DNA: TGTGCCAGCAGCCTAGACAGGGCTACCGGGGAGCTGTTTTTT; CDR3 protein: CASSLDRATGELFF
J gene: TRBJ2-5; clone size: many; D gene: TRBD2; V gene: TRBV24-1; CDR3 DNA: TGTGCCACCGGAACTAGCGCACAAGAGACCCAGTACTTC; CDR3 protein: CATGTSAQETQYF
J gene: TRBJ2-1; clone size: many; D gene: TRBD2; V gene: TRBV29-1; CDR3 DNA: TGCAGCGAAATCCCAGCGGGAGGGCCGAGTAGTAATGAGCAGTTCTTC; CDR3 protein: CSEIPAGGPSSNEQFF
J gene: TRBJ2-1; clone size: many; D gene: -; V gene: TRBV20-1; CDR3 DNA: TGCAGTGCTAGGTCGGACAAGGACAATGAGCAGTTCTTC; CDR3 protein: CSARSDKDNEQFF
J gene: TRBJ2-1; clone size: many; D gene: -; V gene: TRBV5-1; CDR3 DNA: TGCGCCAGCAGCTTGGGGGGCGGCAGGGACAATGAGCAGTTCTTC; CDR3 protein: CASSLGGGRDNEQFF
J gene: TRBJ1-1; clone size: many; D gene: TRBD1; V gene: TRBV28; CDR3 DNA: TGTGCCAGCAGTTTCGGACAGGGGTTTAGGCACACTGAAGCTTTCTTT; CDR3 protein: CASSFGQGFRHTEAFF
J gene: TRBJ2-3; clone size: many; D gene: -; V gene: TRBV29-1; CDR3 DNA: TGCAGCTTTAGCAGCGCAGATACGCAGTATTTT; CDR3 protein: CSFSSADTQYF
J gene: TRBJ2-4; clone size: many; D gene: -; V gene: TRBV5-1; CDR3 DNA: TGCGCCAGCAGCTTTGGGGATCGAGGGGTGGCCAAAAACATTCAGTACTTC; CDR3 protein: CASSFGDRGVAKNIQYF